This entry concerns a single T cell receptor beta chain. What it recognizes is unknown. The entry originates in a study of beta chain features in type 1 diabetes. Across the whole study: Taken together, all samples contributed 95 million to 110 million examined sorted cells. Study-level results: In the patient group, naive, central memory and Treg TCRB repertoires seemed more alike than in the healthy donor group. In all four CD4+ subsets, TCRB CDR3 length was significantly, moderately reduced in type 1 diabetes. Insertions were fewer and deletions more numerous at VDJ junctions in type 1 diabetes patients.

With 3 bases removed from V and 4 bases from J, the gap between germline ends came to 17 bases. Per the germline V gene, CDR1 is ENHRY and CDR2 is SYGVKD. The CDR3 has 16 amino acids. Sequenced material consisted of expressed TCRB transcripts (all of the isolated RNA was reverse transcribed). Assay used: immunoSEQ multiplex PCR; TCRdb lists only in-frame clones, some missing. Among 900,000 or so clones, under 20% were seen once, and the ten largest hold about 0.02%. The sequence came from a woman between 18 and 30 years old in good health. This chain links TRBV10-3 with TRBJ2-3; D may be TRBD1 (5 bases). The sample taken for sequencing was naive CD4+ T cells from blood. The CDR3: CAISDFDSRSSDTQYF. The CDR3 DNA sequence: TGTGCCATCAGTGACTTCGACAGCCGATCATCAGATACGCAGTATTTT.